This entry lists 26 T cell receptor beta chains sequenced from one sample in a study of T cell responses to AZD1222 COVID-19 vaccine. This table comes from immunoSEQ multiplex PCR, and its TCRdb copy is limited to in-frame clones, with some not included. The sample yields 90,000 to 150,000 clones, approximately 91% seen once. Specimen: peripheral blood, collected on day 0 of AZD1222 vaccination. Receptors originate from an adult in good health.

V gene TRBV2 combines with J gene TRBJ2-1, with 7 bases that match TRBD2. CDR1 and CDR2 from the germline V gene are SNHLY and FYNNEI. The CDR3 contains 13 residues. V gave up 8 bases and J gave up 2 bases; unmatched junction bases: 3. CDR3 sequence (DNA): TGTGCCAGCTCCGGGACTACCTACAATGAGCAGTTCTTC. This translates into CASSGTTYNEQFF. The variable domain in full, with the rest retrieved from reference TRBV2 and TRBJ2-1, is EPEVTQTPSHQVTQMGQEVILRCVPISNHLYFYWYRQILGQKVEFLVSFYNNEISEKSEIFDDQFSVERPDGSNFTLKIRSTKLEDSAMYFCASSGTTYNEQFFGPGTRLTVL.

The chain uses TRBV30 and TRBJ2-3; 7 nucleotides line up with TRBD1. V was pared by 5 bases and J by 0 bases, with 5 bases of the junction left unmatched. This CDR3 has 14 amino acids. CDR1 GTSNPN and CDR2 SVGIG come from the germline V gene (reference sequence). CDR3 DNA sequence: TGTGCCTGGGTCCGGGACAGTAGCACAGATACGCAGTATTTT. It specifies CAWVRDSSTDTQYF.

This clone was found a few times. CDR3: CASSEAGGLNTEAFF. In DNA, the CDR3 is TGTGCCAGCAGTGAAGCAGGGGGGCTGAACACTGAAGCTTTCTTT. The chain recombines TRBV2 with TRBJ1-1; D possibly corresponds to TRBD1 (6 bases). The V and J ends lost 0 bases and 0 bases respectively, with 8 bases between them. This CDR3 region has 15 residues. Germline V gives CDR1 SNHLY, CDR2 FYNNEI.

The J gene is TRBJ1-1, the V gene TRBV5-1; 8 bases are shared with TRBD1. The ends lost 0 bases at V and 0 bases at J; junction bases unmatched: 10. Germline loops: CDR1 SGHRS, CDR2 YFSETQ. This CDR3 has 18 amino acids. The CDR3 here is CASSLGEVGTGMNTEAFF. DNA for the CDR3: TGCGCCAGCAGCTTGGGTGAGGTCGGGACAGGAATGAACACTGAAGCTTTCTTT.

The rearrangement uses TRBV19 and TRBJ1-5; D possibly corresponds to TRBD1 (6 bases). V was cut by 3 bases and J by 4 bases, with 13 bases left in between. There are 15 residues in the CDR3. Germline V gene data show CDR1 as LNHDA and CDR2 as SQIVND (reference sequence). CDR3 bases: TGTGCCAGTAGTATTGGCCAGGGGAGTAATCAGCCCCAGCATTTT. Translation gives CASSIGQGSNQPQHF.

This clone was detected only once. The chain joins TRBV27 to TRBJ2-5; TRBD1 matches 8 bases. The CDR3 is 14 amino acids. Germline V CDR1 and CDR2: MNHEY, SMNVEV (reference sequence). Trimming removed 3 bases from V and 5 bases from J; junction bases left unmatched: 5. CDR3 loop: CASSLDRARETQYF. CDR3 coding DNA: TGTGCCAGCAGTTTGGACAGGGCCCGGGAGACCCAGTACTTC.

This clone was picked up many times. The rearrangement joins TRBV7-8 to TRBJ1-5, with a tentative D call TRBD1 (6 bases). The CDR3 is 14 residues long. Germline lookup yields CDR1 SGHVS and CDR2 FQNEAQ. V lost 1 base and J 5 bases, leaving 9 bases between the germline ends. CDR3 in amino acids: CASSLEGGYQPQHF. The CDR3 DNA reads TGTGCCAGCAGCTTAGAAGGGGGGTATCAGCCCCAGCATTTT.

V gene TRBV29-1 combines with J gene TRBJ1-1, with 7 positions matching TRBD1. The trim removed 3 bases at V and 1 base at J, leaving 11 bases unmatched. This CDR3 is 16 amino acids long. Per germline, CDR1 SQVTM and CDR2 ANQGSEA. CDR3 protein: CSVDGVTGRGNTEAFF. CDR3 nucleotides: TGCAGCGTTGATGGGGTGACAGGGAGGGGGAACACTGAAGCTTTCTTT.

This sequence joins TRBV7-9 and TRBJ2-5; D unclear. CDR1 and CDR2 (germline): SEHNR, FQNEAQ (reference sequence). V was clipped by 0 bases and J by 6 bases, with 2 bases between them. The CDR3 is 11 residues long. This CDR3 is CASSLAQTQYF. In DNA form, the CDR3 reads TGTGCCAGCAGCTTAGCTCAGACCCAGTACTTC.

The rearrangement links TRBV7-6 to TRBJ2-3; D gene uncertain. The germline CDR1 and CDR2 sequences are SGHVS and FNYEAQ. This CDR3 comprises 16 residues. With 1 base removed from V and 7 bases from J, the gap between germline ends came to 18 bases. CDR3 protein: CASSLVVARKGNTQYF. CDR3 in DNA: TGTGCCAGCAGCTTAGTCGTGGCTAGAAAGGGAAATACGCAGTATTTT.

V usage is TRBV19 and J usage is TRBJ1-5; a possible D gene is TRBD1 (6 bases). The V gene's germline CDR1 is LNHDA and CDR2 SQIVND (reference sequence). The CDR3 sequence is 14 residues long. Trimming shortened V by 7 bases and J by 4 bases, and 14 bases separated the two germline ends. The CDR3 DNA is TGTGCCAGTACCGTGGGGGCGTTGAATCAGCCCCAGCATTTT. Residues: CASTVGALNQPQHF. Drawing the rest from reference TRBV19 and TRBJ1-5, the complete variable domain is DGGITQSPKYLFRKEGQNVTLSCEQNLNHDAMYWYRQDPGQGLRLIYYSQIVNDFQKGDIAEGYSVSREKKESFPLTVTSAQKNPTAFYLCASTVGALNQPQHFGDGTRLSIL.

The CDR3 sequence: CASSQGTPGEQYF. In nucleotides, the CDR3 is TGCGCCAGCAGTCAGGGGACCCCGGGAGAGCAGTACTTC. The chain has TRBV23-1 and TRBJ2-7; D may be TRBD1 or TRBD2 (5 bases each). TRBV23-1 has ORF status, its function being uncertain. This CDR3 contains 13 residues. Trimming shortened V by 3 bases and J by 7 bases, and 13 bases separated the two germline ends.

The chain couples TRBV30 to TRBJ1-6, with D possibly TRBD1 on 5 matching bases. This CDR3 comprises 13 residues. Germline CDR1 and CDR2: GTSNPN and SVGIG (reference sequence). Trimming took off 0 bases at V and 10 bases at J, with 10 bases between the two ends. This CDR3 reads CAWSVEGYSPLHF. The DNA of the CDR3 is TGTGCCTGGAGTGTGGAGGGGTACTCACCCCTCCACTTT. Full variable domain (outside the CDR3, taken from reference TRBV30 and TRBJ1-6): SQTIHQWPATLVQPVGSPLSLECTVEGTSNPNLYWYRQAAGRGLQLLFYSVGIGQISSEVPQNLSASRPQDRQFILSSKKLLLSDSGFYLCAWSVEGYSPLHFGNGTRLTVT.

A note on this clone: A read error may explain this, as a much larger clone is one base away. The CDR3 is CASSRTESNQPQHF. CDR3 in DNA: TGTGCCAGCAGTCGGACAGAGAGCAATCAGCCCCAGCATTTT. This chain joins TRBV28 and TRBJ1-5; tentative D call: TRBD1 (6 bases). In germline, CDR1 is MDHEN, CDR2 SYDVKM. The CDR3 consists of 14 residues. V dropped 5 bases and J dropped 1 base, with 9 bases sitting between them.

V and J are TRBV5-8 and TRBJ2-1, with D tentatively TRBD1 (5 bases). Trimming took off 0 bases at V and 4 bases at J, with 8 bases between the two ends. The CDR3 sequence is 14 residues long. Germline CDR1 is SGHTS and CDR2 is YDEGEE. DNA of the CDR3: TGTGCCAGCAGCTTGGGGGGCCTTTACAATGAGCAGTTCTTC. It specifies CASSLGGLYNEQFF.

The chain recombines TRBV10-3 with TRBJ1-5; no firm D call. Germline V CDR1 and CDR2: ENHRY, SYGVKD. The CDR3 runs to 12 residues. Trimming shortened V by 6 bases and J by 5 bases, and 8 bases separated the two germline ends. The CDR3 nucleotides are TGTGCCATCAGGGACCCCGATCAGCCCCAGCATTTT. It yields the protein CAIRDPDQPQHF.

In DNA, the CDR3 is TGTGCCAGCAGCTTGGTCGGGGGGCTAGGGACCCAGTACTTC. This encodes CASSLVGGLGTQYF. The rearrangement uses TRBV5-4 and TRBJ2-5, with a tentative D call TRBD2 (7 bases). Trimming cost V 0 bases and J 7 bases, with 13 bases left between them. The CDR3 is 14 residues long. Germline-derived CDR1 and CDR2 are SGHNT and YYREEE (reference sequence). Complete variable domain (other parts from reference TRBV5-4 and TRBJ2-5): ETGVTQSPTHLIKTRGQQVTLRCSSQSGHNTVSWYQQALGQGPQFIFQYYREEENGRGNFPPRFSGLQFPNYSSELNVNALELDDSALYLCASSLVGGLGTQYFGPGTRLLVL.

This chain connects TRBV2 to TRBJ1-1, with TRBD1 matching 10 bases. Germline V CDR1 and CDR2: SNHLY, FYNNEI. The V and J ends lost 3 bases and 1 base, in that order; junction bases with no gene match: 8. The CDR3 totals 17 residues. The CDR3 DNA sequence: TGTGCCAGCAGTGAGGGACAGGGGCGGGGGAAGAACACTGAAGCTTTCTTT. Protein product: CASSEGQGRGKNTEAFF.

The gene calls are TRBV6-5 and TRBJ1-4, with 7 bases that match TRBD1. Germline trimming cut 7 bases from V and 0 bases from J; bases unmatched to any gene: 2. Germline assignment: CDR1 MNHEY and CDR2 SVGAGI. The CDR3 has 14 residues. CDR3 region: CASKQGATNEKLFF. In DNA form, the CDR3 reads TGTGCCAGCAAGCAGGGGGCAACTAATGAAAAACTGTTTTTT.

This chain joins TRBV19 and TRBJ2-7, with 9 bases fitting TRBD2. This CDR3 region has 17 residues. The germline gives CDR1 LNHDA, CDR2 SQIVND (reference sequence). V trimming: 2 bases; J trimming: 4 bases; junction bases outside the gene matches: 12. CDR3 sequence reads: CASSISGGGANGYEQYF. The CDR3 DNA sequence: TGTGCCAGTAGTATATCCGGCGGGGGGGCGAACGGGTACGAGCAGTACTTC.

This clone was recorded once. The chain uses TRBV11-2 and TRBJ2-3; D may be TRBD2 (6 bases). Between the trimmed V and J ends, which lost 7 bases and 2 bases, there was a span of 22 bases. Germline CDR1 SGHAT, CDR2 FQNNGV. CDR3 length: 17 amino acids. CDR3 region: CASNLHPGLSPTDTQYF. For the CDR3, the DNA is TGTGCCAGCAACCTACATCCGGGACTCAGCCCCACAGATACGCAGTATTTT.

The chain couples TRBV7-6 to TRBJ2-5; D gene uncertain. From germline, CDR1 is SGHVS and CDR2 FNYEAQ. Trimming removed 2 bases from V and 5 bases from J, with 15 bases in between. The CDR3 covers 15 residues. CDR3 DNA: TGTGCCAGCAGCTTATTAGCTGGGGTGAGGGAGACCCAGTACTTC. This encodes CASSLLAGVRETQYF.

V gene TRBV3-1 (or the pseudogene TRBV3-2) combines with J gene TRBJ1-2; 7 nucleotides agree with TRBD1. Germline V gene data show CDR1 as LGHDT and CDR2 as YNNKEL (reference sequence). After removal of 5 bases from V and 7 bases from J, the junction contained 13 bases not matched to a gene. CDR3 length: 15 amino acids. CDR3 in amino acids: CASSTHRGMGSGYTF. The CDR3 coding sequence is TGTGCCAGCAGCACACACAGGGGAATGGGTAGTGGCTACACCTTC.

The chain couples TRBV19 to TRBJ1-2; D gene uncertain. Between the trimmed V and J ends, which lost 7 bases and 4 bases, there was a span of 19 bases. This CDR3 contains 15 residues. CDR1 is LNHDA, CDR2 SQIVND, per germline (reference sequence). CDR3 in amino acids: CASMAWGGRGYGYTF. The CDR3, as DNA: TGTGCCAGTATGGCCTGGGGAGGGAGAGGCTATGGCTACACCTTC.

The rearrangement links TRBV5-6 to TRBJ2-7; TRBD2 agrees at 12 bases. The germline V gene encodes CDR1 SGHDT and CDR2 YYEEEE. V was pared by 0 bases and J by 6 bases, with 4 bases of the junction left unmatched. The CDR3 runs 15 residues. Here the CDR3 reads CASSLGLAGASEQYF. CDR3 bases: TGTGCCAGCAGCTTGGGACTAGCGGGAGCGAGCGAGCAGTACTTC.

The V gene is TRBV29-1, the J gene TRBJ2-7; D perhaps matches TRBD1 (6 bases). The CDR3 has 12 residues. V was cut by 6 bases and J by 2 bases, with 11 bases left in between. From germline, CDR1 is SQVTM and CDR2 ANQGSEA. This chain's CDR3 is CSVGQNTYEQYF. In DNA, the CDR3 is TGCAGCGTCGGACAGAATACCTACGAGCAGTACTTC.